This T cell receptor (beta chain) was identified in a study of shared clonotypes between healthy human individuals (TCRdb year 2020). Regarding the study in general: The cohort comprised two women and a few men aged 18 to 49 years. Per donor, leukapheresis produced somewhere between about 0.8 and 9.5 billion PBMCs. To estimate repertoire size and how much clonotype sharing occurs between individuals, the study deeply sequenced the blood TCR repertoires of about 5 healthy adults. To increase sequencing depth and limit assay-specific biases, TCR repertoire library preparation and sequencing were carried out by different laboratories using diverse techniques. Per donor, three plates each were used for CD4 naive and CD4 memory, two for CD8 naive, and one for CD8 memory.

Note on this clone: The antigen it recognizes is unknown. Base-call qualities are not available, and no considerably larger clone is one nucleotide away.

CD8 naive samples were obtained by positive selection for CCR7 among CD45RO-negative cells, yielding a CD45RA+CCR7+ population from which TemRA cells were excluded. Donors were healthy HIV-negative adults with no recently reported acute infections or vaccinations. All donors were Caucasian adults living in Nashville, Tennessee, USA. After blood collection by leukapheresis, PBMCs were isolated using Ficoll-Histopaque density gradient centrifugation and then cryopreserved in the vapor phase of liquid nitrogen. Analytical flow cytometry was used to check the purity and quantity of every magnetically sorted T cell population. From each sorted fraction, genomic DNA was isolated and quantified by UV absorbance on a Nanodrop 2000c. The full study reports these points: The genetic and exposure-history diversity represented was limited by the small number of donors. Larger estimated clonotype richness was generally found for naive subsets than for memory subsets. Based on pairwise subsampling, the degree of clonotype sharing among donors was expected to be affected by sequencing depth. Only blood was sampled, and tissue TCR repertoires likely differ from those in blood. Clonotypes shared by all four sorted-subset donors showed higher generation probabilities than non-shared clonotypes. Rarefaction of sorted-subset datasets indicated incomplete sequencing despite the large sequencing depth. Approximately 4.8% of naive CD4, around 4% of naive CD8, roughly 2.4% of memory CD4, and 0.4% of memory CD8 clonotypes were shared across several donors.

The germline V gene specifies SGHTA as CDR1 and FQGNSA as CDR2. V ends up 3 bases short and J 5 bases short, with an unmatched junction base count of 3. The CDR3 holds 15 amino acids from the cysteine to the phenylalanine. Here the CDR3 DNA is all that survives: 45 bases in frame from base 1. Using the deep immunoSEQ assay, TCR CDR3 regions were amplified from genomic DNA by multiplex PCR. Genomic DNA extracted from each cell subset was distributed evenly over all wells of several immunoSEQ 96-well plates, and each plate served as one replicate. For sorted subsets, about 200 ng genomic DNA, equal to about 30,000 T cell genomes, was loaded into each replicate PCR. The purified libraries were quantified using a Qubit 3.0 fluorometer, sized with a Bioanalyzer 2100, and then quantified again using the KAPA Library Quantification kit. Each immunoSEQ 96-well plate was sequenced on its own single-read 150-cycle Illumina NextSeq 550 flow cell. In the original analysis: The immunoSEQ output contained only junctional sequences without quality scores, so filtering could not match that applied to full-length reads. To assign V/J genes and CDR3, sequences were annotated against IMGT germline references using PyIR, a Python wrapper for IgBLAST v1.9. Reads with weak V/J assignments (E-value above 1e-6), missing CDR3, stop codons, out-of-frame junctions, or ambiguous translated residues were removed. V3J clonotypes were defined as sequences sharing an identical inferred V gene, J gene, and CDR3 amino acid sequence. The percentage overlap between two repertoires was calculated by dividing the number of shared unique clonotypes by the size of the smaller repertoire. Richness of each repertoire was evaluated using RTK rarefaction, the Chao1 estimator, and Recon v2.1 estimates of unobserved clonotypes. Generation probabilities were computed with OLGA for all TCRbeta clonotypes obtained by the gDNA method from four donors. Imported from immuneACCESS, the table was reduced by TCRdb to in-frame sequences with V and J called. These copies leave out some clones; in studies compared against another copy, an unresolved V gene accounts for under half, and the cause of the remainder is not known. D and trimming come from the DNA, and the V and J calls and clone size come from that table. A total of hundreds of thousands of clones appear in this sample, just over 90% of them only once. Of the sample, about 24% is held by the ten largest clones.

Recombination linked TRBV7-2 to TRBJ2-1; 11 central bases correspond to TRBD2. The sequenced material came from naive CD8+ T cells sorted from blood. Read against the paper, the sample's cell subset or site label means: CD45RA+CCR7+. The TCR comes from a man aged 25-45 years in good health. The nucleotides read TGTGCCAGCAGCTTTAGCGGGAGGGGCGACAATGAGCAGTTCTTC. This encodes CASSFSGRGDNEQFF.